These 8 T cell receptor beta chains share one sample of origin, sequenced in a study of blood T cell repertoires in COVID-19. Here immunoSEQ multiplex PCR was the method, and the copy in TCRdb shows in-frame clones only, minus some. The sample carries about 120,000 clones, 90% recorded once. The sequenced sample consisted of peripheral blood. The receptors here all came from a human donor with active COVID-19. The donor label of this sample is uncertain.

The V call is TRBV19, the J call TRBJ1-5; 7 positions match TRBD1. Trimming at V came to 5 bases and at J to 3 bases, leaving 4 bases not matched to a gene. The CDR3 loop spans 14 amino acids. Germline CDR1 is LNHDA and CDR2 is SQIVND (reference sequence). CDR3 amino acids: CASSDRVSNQPQHF. The CDR3, as DNA: TGTGCCAGTAGTGACAGGGTCTCCAATCAGCCCCAGCATTTT.

The genes are TRBV11-2 and TRBJ2-5; TRBD2 matches 7 bases. The V gene's germline CDR1 is SGHAT and CDR2 FQNNGV. Trimming cost V 8 bases and J 5 bases; bases outside gene matches: 11. The CDR3 runs to 14 residues. In nucleotides, the CDR3 is TGTGCCAGCCGACTGGGAGGGATGGATGAGACCCAGTACTTC. Protein: CASRLGGMDETQYF.

J is TRBJ2-2 and V is TRBV7-8; D gene ambiguous. The CDR3 totals 12 residues. CDR1 is SGHVS and CDR2 is FQNEAQ in the germline V gene. Trimming pared 5 bases from V and 4 bases from J, leaving 5 bases between. The CDR3: CASSHSTGELFF. DNA of the CDR3: TGTGCCAGCAGCCATAGCACCGGGGAGCTGTTTTTT. The full variable domain, with the rest looked up from reference TRBV7-8 and TRBJ2-2, is GAGVSQSPRYKVAKRGQDVALRCDPISGHVSLFWYQQALGQGPEFLTYFQNEAQLDKSGLPSDRFFAERPEGSVSTLKIQRTQQEDSAVYLCASSHSTGELFFGEGSRLTVL.

A note on this clone: No DNA is shown, since the ends of the CDR3 on it are uncertain; the CDR3 is the one TCRdb lists. The gene calls are TRBV21-1 and TRBJ1-5. TRBV21-1 is tagged as a pseudogene. The CDR3 is 15 amino acids in total, end residues counted. CDR3: CASSKGYGCNQPQHF.

CDR3 amino acids: CSVEGDRGSWNEQFF. CDR3 DNA: TGCAGCGTTGAGGGGGACAGGGGCTCATGGAATGAGCAGTTCTTC. V usage is TRBV29-1 and J usage is TRBJ2-1; 10 bases line up with TRBD1. The CDR3 contains 15 residues. V trimming: 3 bases; J trimming: 7 bases; junction bases outside the gene matches: 9. Germline assignment: CDR1 SQVTM and CDR2 ANQGSEA.

V gene TRBV15 combines with J gene TRBJ1-2; unclear D gene. Germline-derived CDR1 and CDR2 are LNHNV and YYDKDF (reference sequence). V was trimmed by 5 bases and J by 5 bases, leaving 12 bases between them. The CDR3 length is 13 residues. This CDR3 reads CATSVQTQYGYTF. The CDR3 DNA reads TGTGCCACCAGCGTACAGACCCAATATGGCTACACCTTC.

CDR3 protein: CASSIRTGVGYTF. The CDR3 DNA reads TGTGCCAGTAGTATTCGGACAGGGGTTGGCTACACCTTC. The V and J genes are TRBV19 and TRBJ1-2; 9 positions agree with TRBD1. The CDR3 is 13 residues long. J gave up 7 bases and V 3 bases, and 3 bases lay outside the gene matches. The germline V gene has CDR1 LNHDA and CDR2 SQIVND (reference sequence). Based on the CDR3 plus reference TRBV19 and TRBJ1-2, the full variable domain is DGGITQSPKYLFRKEGQNVTLSCEQNLNHDAMYWYRQDPGQGLRLIYYSQIVNDFQKGDIAEGYSVSREKKESFPLTVTSAQKNPTAFYLCASSIRTGVGYTFGSGTRLTVV.

The rearrangement uses TRBV10-3 and TRBJ1-5, with 10 bases matching TRBD1. V was pared by 5 bases and J by 5 bases, with 3 bases of the junction left unmatched. The length of the CDR3 is 14 residues. CDR1 is ENHRY and CDR2 is SYGVKD in the germline V gene. Written as DNA, the CDR3 is TGTGCCATCAGTCGAGGACAGGGGGATCAGCCCCAGCATTTT. Protein: CAISRGQGDQPQHF.